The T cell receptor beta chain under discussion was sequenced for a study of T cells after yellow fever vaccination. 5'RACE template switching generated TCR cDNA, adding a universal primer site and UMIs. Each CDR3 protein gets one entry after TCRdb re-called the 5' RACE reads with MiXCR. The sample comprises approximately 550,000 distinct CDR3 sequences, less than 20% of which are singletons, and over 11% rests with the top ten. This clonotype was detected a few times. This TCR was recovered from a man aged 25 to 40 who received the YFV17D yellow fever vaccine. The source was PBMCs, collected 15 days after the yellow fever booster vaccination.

The CDR3 DNA reads TGTGCCAGCAGTCACGGACAGGTCGGCGAGCAGTACTTC. Protein product: CASSHGQVGEQYF. The rearrangement uses TRBV12-3 or TRBV12-4 and TRBJ2-7; TRBD1 aligns across 7 bases. The CDR3 is made up of 13 amino acids. V was clipped by 5 bases and J by 6 bases; unmatched bases: 7.